This TCR beta chain was retrieved from a study of shared clonotypes between healthy human individuals. Overall study findings and caveats: Estimated richness values were generally larger in naive subsets than in memory subsets. In having few donors, the study represented limited genetic and exposure-history diversity. The four-donor shared clonotypes exceeded non-shared clonotypes in generation probability, with non-shared ones scoring lower.

It was CD45RO-negative cells, positively selected for CCR7, that made up naive CD8 cells, with terminally differentiated effector memory CD45RA+ cells excluded. The genomic DNA of each subset was split evenly across several immunoSEQ plates. Libraries were prepared by immunoSEQ multiplex PCR; TCRdb keeps only in-frame clonotypes and omits some of them. Here the sample spans about 700,000 clones, roughly nine tenths being singletons. Of note for this clone: Its antigen is not identified.

Germline CDR1 MGHRA, CDR2 YSYEKL. This CDR3 spans 13 amino acids. The ends lost 4 bases at V and 2 bases at J; junction bases unmatched: 1. V usage is TRBV4-1 and J usage is TRBJ1-2; 7 nucleotides line up with TRBD1. The clonotype originates from a man aged 25 to 45 in good health. The source material was naive CD8+ T cells sorted from blood. The CDR3 nucleotides read TGCGCCAGCAGCCCACAGGGGAACTATGGCTACACCTTC. It yields the protein CASSPQGNYGYTF.